One sample yielded the 27 T cell receptor beta chains listed below, sequenced in a study of shared clonotypes between healthy human individuals. Data came from immunoSEQ multiplex PCR; TCRdb stores just in-frame clones and leaves some out. Of 300,000 to 400,000 clones in the sample, 87% were seen once. Sequences were obtained from memory CD8+ T cells sorted from blood. This sample's subset: CD45RO+ cells pooled with CCR7-negative TemRA cells. These TCRs come from a man between 18 and 29 years old in good health.

V is TRBV4-3 and J is TRBJ2-2; D uncertain. Germline V gene lookup returns CDR1 LGHNA and CDR2 YSLEER. CDR3 length: 14 residues. Trimming pared 0 bases from V and 5 bases from J, leaving 7 bases between. The CDR3 bases are TGCGCCAGCAGCCAAGATCTGGGAACCGGGGAGCTGTTTTTT. Its protein is CASSQDLGTGELFF.

Details on this clone: The same CDR3 is also encoded by other DNA sequences in this sample. This rearrangement joins TRBV10-2 to TRBJ2-7; D remains unclear. Germline assignment: CDR1 WSHSY and CDR2 SAAADI. Trimming shortened V by 5 bases and J by 2 bases, and 4 bases separated the two germline ends. There are 11 residues in the CDR3. The CDR3 coding sequence is TGCGCCAGCAGTTCCCCCTACGAGCAGTACTTC. Amino acids: CASSSPYEQYF.

Turning to this clone: Other DNA sequences in the same sample also yield this CDR3. The chain recombines TRBV7-8 with TRBJ2-5; no reliable D call. The ends were cut back, 1 base at V and 2 bases at J, with 5 bases in the middle. Germline CDR1 is SGHVS and CDR2 is FQNEAQ. The CDR3 contains 13 residues. As DNA, the CDR3 is TGTGCCAGCAGCTTAGATCGGCAAGAGACCCAGTACTTC. Protein sequence: CASSLDRQETQYF.

V usage is TRBV7-9 and J usage is TRBJ1-4; 8 nucleotides agree with TRBD1. CDR1 and CDR2 (germline): SEHNR, FQNEAQ (reference sequence). This CDR3 spans 15 amino acids. Germline trimming cut 5 bases from V and 6 bases from J; bases unmatched to any gene: 8. CDR3 sequence: CASSPPGGADEKLFF. The CDR3, as DNA: TGTGCCAGCAGCCCCCCAGGGGGCGCCGATGAAAAACTGTTTTTT.

The chain links TRBV7-9 to TRBJ2-3, with 11 bases identical to TRBD2. V gave up 8 bases and J gave up 3 bases; unmatched junction bases: 1. From germline, CDR1 is SEHNR and CDR2 FQNEAQ (reference sequence). This CDR3 is built from 13 residues. The CDR3: CASRLAGTDTQYF. The CDR3 nucleotides read TGTGCCAGCCGACTAGCGGGGACAGATACGCAGTATTTT.

This sequence joins TRBV6-4 and TRBJ2-7; 8 bases align to TRBD2. Trimming removed 5 bases from V and 1 base from J; junction bases left unmatched: 4. The CDR3 runs 14 residues. Germline V gene sequence: CDR1 MRHNA, CDR2 SNTAGT. The CDR3 DNA follows: TGTGCCAGCAGTCGACTAGCGAGGTCCTACGAGCAGTACTTC. Residues: CASSRLARSYEQYF.

The CDR3 loop is CASSQGTPSEQYF. The CDR3 DNA reads as TGCGCCAGCAGCCAAGGGACCCCCAGCGAGCAGTACTTC. The rearrangement uses TRBV4-1 and TRBJ2-7; the D is unclear. This CDR3 has 13 amino acids. Per germline, CDR1 MGHRA and CDR2 YSYEKL. The germline V and J ends were trimmed by 1 base and 6 bases, with 10 bases remaining between them.

The chain carries TRBV2 and TRBJ1-2; the D gene is possibly TRBD1 (6 bases). The germline CDR1 and CDR2 sequences are SNHLY and FYNNEI. V gave up 0 bases and J gave up 6 bases, with 20 bases separating them. The CDR3 is made up of 17 amino acids. CDR3 DNA: TGTGCCAGCAGTGAAGCCTTCCACGGGGCAGGGGTAGATGGCTACACCTTC. Translated, it gives CASSEAFHGAGVDGYTF.

The chain joins TRBV13 to TRBJ1-3; no clear D. The CDR3 has 15 amino acids. The germline gives CDR1 PRHDT, CDR2 FYEKMQ (reference sequence). V was cut by 7 bases and J by 3 bases, with 16 bases left in between. CDR3 in DNA: TGTGCCAGCACCCAGTCCCCCCGCGGTGGAAACACCATATATTTT. Amino acid sequence: CASTQSPRGGNTIYF.

The V call is TRBV9, the J call TRBJ1-1, with 7 bases fitting TRBD1. V was clipped by 3 bases and J by 5 bases; unmatched bases: 10. Germline CDR1 reads SGDLS; CDR2 reads YYNGEE. The CDR3 covers 15 residues. This CDR3 reads CASSGTGPGGTEAFF. The DNA of the CDR3 is TGTGCCAGCAGCGGGACAGGCCCGGGAGGGACTGAAGCTTTCTTT.

The J gene is TRBJ2-5, the V gene TRBV2; tentative D call: TRBD2 (5 bases). The CDR3 covers 14 residues. V lost 4 bases and J 0 bases, leaving 9 bases between the germline ends. Germline assignment: CDR1 SNHLY and CDR2 FYNNEI. In DNA, the CDR3 is TGTGCCAGCAGTGTCCAGGACTACCAAGAGACCCAGTACTTC. Its translation: CASSVQDYQETQYF.

The table lists this clone with a count of one. The chain links TRBV5-1 to TRBJ2-7, with 11 bases fitting TRBD2. The CDR3 runs to 17 residues. From germline, CDR1 is SGHRS and CDR2 YFSETQ. Losses at the gene ends were 2 bases for V and 4 bases for J; bases not matched to a gene: 11. The CDR3 spells CASSLSGLAAYSYEQYF. The CDR3, as DNA: TGCGCCAGCAGCTTATCGGGACTAGCGGCCTATAGTTACGAGCAGTACTTC. The entire variable domain, with the rest obtained from reference TRBV5-1 and TRBJ2-7, is as follows: KAGVTQTPRYLIKTRGQQVTLSCSPISGHRSVSWYQQTPGQGLQFLFEYFSETQRNKGNFPGRFSGRQFSNSRSEMNVSTLELGDSALYLCASSLSGLAAYSYEQYFGPGTRLTVT.

The chain couples TRBV19 to TRBJ2-7; D is perhaps TRBD1 (5 bases). V was cut by 3 bases and J by 3 bases, with 12 bases left in between. The V gene's germline CDR1 is LNHDA and CDR2 SQIVND (reference sequence). The CDR3 extends over 14 amino acids. The CDR3 sequence is CASSIARAGYEQYF. The DNA for the CDR3 is TGTGCCAGTAGTATTGCCAGGGCCGGCTACGAGCAGTACTTC.

The chain carries TRBV2 and TRBJ1-6, with TRBD1 as a possible D gene (5 bases). CDR1 and CDR2 from the germline V gene are SNHLY and FYNNEI. V gave up 6 bases and J gave up 7 bases, with 13 bases separating them. The CDR3 contains 14 residues. The CDR3 spells CASRATQENSPLHF. CDR3 nucleotides: TGTGCCAGCAGAGCGACACAGGAGAATTCACCCCTCCACTTT.

The sample holds a few counts of this clone. This rearrangement joins TRBV4-1 to TRBJ2-5; D unclear. The J call may be faulty, since TRBJ2-7 better matches the DNA end. This CDR3 contains 13 residues. Germline V gene sequence: CDR1 MGHRA, CDR2 YSYEKL. CDR3: CASSQALGYEQYF. As DNA, the CDR3 is TGCGCCAGCAGCCAAGCCCTCGGCTACGAGCAGTACTTC.

The table lists this clone with a count of one. The gene calls are TRBV4-1 and TRBJ2-7, with 10 bases fitting TRBD2. Per germline, CDR1 MGHRA and CDR2 YSYEKL. The CDR3 consists of 19 residues. V lost 1 base and J lost 1; bases outside the gene matches: 13. CDR3 in amino acids: CASSQAPTALAGTSYEQYF. The CDR3 DNA reads as TGCGCCAGCAGCCAAGCCCCAACCGCACTAGCGGGAACTTCCTACGAGCAGTACTTC.

The chain employs TRBV10-3 and TRBJ2-7; D remains ambiguous. Germline assignment: CDR1 ENHRY and CDR2 SYGVKD. This CDR3 has 14 amino acids. The V end was cut by 2 bases, the J end by 0 bases, with 8 bases between. The CDR3 here is CAISEVEVSYEQYF. CDR3 sequence (DNA): TGTGCCATCAGTGAGGTGGAAGTCTCCTACGAGCAGTACTTC.

There are many counts of this clone. The J gene is TRBJ2-3, the V gene TRBV9; D is perhaps TRBD1 (6 bases). Trimming pared 4 bases from V and 1 base from J, leaving 10 bases between. Germline V gene sequence: CDR1 SGDLS, CDR2 YYNGEE. The CDR3 covers 14 residues. DNA of the CDR3: TGTGCCAGCAGCCCATGGACAGGCACAGATACGCAGTATTTT. Translated: CASSPWTGTDTQYF.

This chain joins TRBV11-2 and TRBJ2-1; either TRBD1 or TRBD2 may supply D (5 bases each). This CDR3 has 15 amino acids. Germline CDR1 and CDR2: SGHAT and FQNNGV. V was trimmed by 2 bases and J by 9 bases, leaving 17 bases between them. This CDR3 is CASSLSGPFAAEQFF. DNA of the CDR3: TGTGCCAGCAGCTTATCGGGACCATTTGCGGCTGAGCAGTTCTTC.

The genes are TRBV13 and TRBJ2-1; a possible D gene is TRBD1 (6 bases). CDR1 PRHDT and CDR2 FYEKMQ come from the germline V gene (reference sequence). The CDR3 runs to 14 residues. V was pared by 3 bases and J by 8 bases, with 14 bases between. CDR3 loop: CASSFDQGWDEQFF. The CDR3, as DNA: TGTGCCAGCAGCTTTGATCAGGGGTGGGATGAGCAGTTCTTC.

This clone was counted a single time. The chain carries TRBV19 and TRBJ2-1; D is perhaps TRBD2 (6 bases). Trimming took off 3 bases at V and 7 bases at J, with 16 bases between the two ends. From germline, CDR1 is LNHDA and CDR2 SQIVND (reference sequence). The CDR3 spans 15 residues. For the CDR3, the DNA is TGTGCCAGTAGTATCCTCTTCGGGAGAGCTAATGAGCAGTTCTTC. Translated: CASSILFGRANEQFF.

CDR3 in amino acids: CASSEYALSSGNTIYF. Written as DNA, the CDR3 is TGTGCCAGCAGTGAATACGCGCTGAGCTCTGGAAACACCATATATTTT. The rearrangement uses TRBV25-1 and TRBJ1-3; no clear D. The CDR3 extends over 16 amino acids. Germline V gene data show CDR1 as MGHDK and CDR2 as SYGVNS. Trimming pared 0 bases from V and 0 bases from J, leaving 9 bases between.

CDR3 nucleotide sequence: TGCAGCATTTGGACAGGGAGCACAGATACGCAGTATTTT. Protein product: CSIWTGSTDTQYF. The chain couples TRBV29-1 to TRBJ2-3; 8 bases align to TRBD1. The germline V gene has CDR1 SQVTM and CDR2 ANQGSEA. CDR3 length equals 13 residues. The V segment lost 8 bases and the J segment 0 bases; nucleotides outside the gene matches: 4.

This chain uses TRBV7-2 with TRBJ2-3; the match to TRBD2 covers 12 bases. Germline CDR1 SGHTA, CDR2 FQGNSA. The CDR3 totals 18 residues. Trimming at V came to 1 base and at J to 2 bases, leaving 7 bases not matched to a gene. DNA for the CDR3: TGTGCCAGCAGCTTAGGGCTAGCGGGAGGGCCAAACACAGATACGCAGTATTTT. Residues: CASSLGLAGGPNTDTQYF.

The chain carries TRBV2 and TRBJ1-1, with D hard to call. The germline V gene encodes CDR1 SNHLY and CDR2 FYNNEI. The CDR3 runs 15 residues. Deletions cut 0 bases from V and 1 base from J, with 9 bases between. CDR3 sequence (DNA): TGTGCCAGCAGTGAAGCGCCCCGGGGGAACACTGAAGCTTTCTTT. This gives the protein CASSEAPRGNTEAFF.

This clone was picked up one time. CDR3 loop: CASMWRNTEAFF. As DNA, the CDR3 is TGTGCCAGCATGTGGCGAAACACTGAAGCTTTCTTT. This chain joins TRBV7-9 and TRBJ1-1; D remains ambiguous. The V end was cut by 7 bases, the J end by 2 bases, with 8 bases between. Germline V gene lookup returns CDR1 SEHNR and CDR2 FQNEAQ (reference sequence). CDR3 length: 12 residues.

The chain joins TRBV6-5 to TRBJ2-7; perhaps TRBD1 as D (5 bases). Germline loops: CDR1 MNHEY, CDR2 SVGAGI. This CDR3 region has 12 residues. V dropped 5 bases and J dropped 6 bases, with 11 bases sitting between them. CDR3 region: CASSPDSLEQYF. The DNA of the CDR3 is TGTGCCAGCAGTCCCGACAGCCTCGAGCAGTACTTC.